The T cell receptor (beta chain) under discussion was sequenced for a study of shared clonotypes between healthy human individuals. Only in-frame clones appear in the TCRdb table, and some are missing; sequencing was by immunoSEQ multiplex PCR. The table has millions of clones, about 95% seen once. Selected positively for CCR7 and CD45RO-negative, naive CD8 cells excluded terminally differentiated effector memory CD45RA+ cells. The V segment lost 6 bases and the J segment 6 bases; nucleotides outside the gene matches: 7. Per the germline V gene, CDR1 is MNHNS and CDR2 is SASEGT. The CDR3 is made up of 15 amino acids.

Sequenced input: naive CD8+ T cells sorted from blood. This chain links TRBV6-1 with TRBJ2-2, with TRBD1 identical over 10 bases. This sequence originates from a man between 18 and 29 years old in good health. This CDR3 is CASRETGGVSGELFF. CDR3 DNA sequence: TGTGCCAGCAGAGAGACAGGGGGCGTATCCGGGGAGCTGTTTTTT.